One and the same sample provided the 22 T cell receptor beta chains below, sequenced in a study of prognosis after radiotherapy for stage I lung cancer. The study amplified the TCR beta CDR3 region from genomic DNA. This amplification was carried out by two rounds of multiplex PCR. Primers specific to each TRBV and TRBJ gene drove first-round PCR. Each CDR3 protein gets one entry after TCRdb re-called the multiplex PCR reads with MiXCR. The sample has tens of thousands of distinct CDR3 sequences; about 37% are singletons. The source was PBMCs, collected before or after stereotactic body radiation therapy (not recorded which). The source is a donor at least 50 years old with non-small cell lung cancer.

The chain combines TRBV6-5 with TRBJ2-7, with a weak D call TRBD1 (6 bases). This CDR3 is 14 amino acids long. With 4 bases removed from V and 2 bases from J, the gap between germline ends came to 12 bases. The germline V gene encodes CDR1 MNHEY and CDR2 SVGAGI. The CDR3 loop reads CASSFGQSPYEQYF. CDR3 in DNA: TGTGCCAGCAGTTTCGGACAGAGTCCCTACGAGCAGTACTTC.

This clonotype appeared a few times. With only one base between it and a far larger clone, this is likely a read error. The chain is built from TRBV6-2 or TRBV6-3 and TRBJ2-7; no reliable D call. Germline CDR1 reads MNHEY; CDR2 reads SVGEGT. The CDR3 runs to 13 residues. The CDR3, as DNA: TGTGCCAGCAGGCTCGCGAGCTCCTACGAGCTGTACTTC. Translating gives CASRLASSYELYF.

CDR3 region: CSVQQGDGYGYTF. In DNA form, the CDR3 reads TGCAGCGTTCAACAGGGGGATGGCTATGGCTACACCTTC. The chain has TRBV29-1 and TRBJ1-2; 8 bases are shared with TRBD1. Germline loops: CDR1 SQVTM, CDR2 ANQGSEA. With V trimmed by 5 bases and J by 4 bases, 6 bases remained unmatched. The CDR3 loop spans 13 amino acids.

For this clonotype: A read error is possible here, since a much larger clone lies one base away. This chain joins TRBV5-6 and TRBJ1-6; D may be TRBD1 (6 bases). The CDR3 has 13 residues. V shed 6 bases and J shed 6 bases, with 10 bases lying between them. Germline lookup yields CDR1 SGHDT and CDR2 YYEEEE. CDR3 sequence: CASKRGTNSPLHF. The CDR3 DNA reads TGTGCCAGCAAAAGGGGGACTAATTCACCCCTCCACTTT.

This clonotype was seen at least ten times. The chain has TRBV30 and TRBJ1-1, with a weak D call TRBD1 (5 bases). V was trimmed by 2 bases and J by 3 bases, leaving 10 bases between them. Looked up from germline, CDR1 is GTSNPN and CDR2 is SVGIG (reference sequence). This CDR3 is built from 13 residues. In DNA, the CDR3 is TGTGCCTGGAGTATGCGAGGGGACACTGAAGCTTTCTTT. It specifies CAWSMRGDTEAFF.

This clonotype came up many times. V is TRBV12-3 or TRBV12-4 and J is TRBJ1-1; no definite D call. Trimming stripped 1 base from V and 4 bases from J, with 13 bases between. The CDR3 is 15 residues long. The CDR3 spells CASSLVGDASTEAFF. In DNA, the CDR3 is TGTGCCAGCAGTTTAGTTGGGGATGCGAGCACTGAAGCTTTCTTT.

The genes are TRBV5-1 and TRBJ2-2; D might be TRBD1 (6 bases). Germline V lookup: CDR1 SGHRS, CDR2 YFSETQ. Trimming took off 3 bases at V and 4 bases at J, with 10 bases between the two ends. The CDR3 is made up of 14 amino acids. The CDR3 sequence: CASSSIGGTGELFF. DNA for the CDR3: TGCGCCAGCAGCTCCATAGGGGGCACCGGGGAGCTGTTTTTT.

This clonotype was picked up a small number of times. It differs at one base from a far larger clone, so likely a read error. This CDR3 is CASSLGSGIYNEQLF. The CDR3 DNA reads as TGTGCCAGCAGTTTGGGTAGCGGGATCTACAATGAGCAGCTCTTC. J is TRBJ2-1 and V is TRBV6-9, with 8 bases matching TRBD2. This CDR3 has 15 amino acids. Germline CDR1 is MNHGY and CDR2 is SVAAGI.

This clonotype was seen repeatedly, ten times or more. This rearrangement joins TRBV30 to TRBJ2-3, with D unresolved. Germline V gene data show CDR1 as GTSNPN and CDR2 as SVGIG (reference sequence). Trimming stripped 0 bases from V and 4 bases from J, with 8 bases between. The CDR3 is 13 residues long. The CDR3 is CAWSVAFSDTQYF. Written as DNA, the CDR3 is TGTGCCTGGAGTGTCGCGTTCTCAGATACGCAGTATTTT.

V gene TRBV2 combines with J gene TRBJ1-2; tentative D call: TRBD1 (5 bases). Trimming removed 9 bases at V and 2 bases at J, with 19 bases between. CDR1 and CDR2 (germline): SNHLY, FYNNEI. CDR3 length equals 15 residues. CDR3: CASRPDSRYNYGYTF. In DNA, the CDR3 is TGTGCCAGTAGACCCGACAGCCGGTACAACTATGGCTACACCTTC.

As to this clonotype: At one end, the junction sequence differs from germline, possibly due to a read error. The rearrangement uses TRBV24-1 and TRBJ2-7; TRBD1 matches at 8 bases. This CDR3 is built from 15 residues. Germline CDR1 KGHDR, CDR2 SFDVKD. As DNA, the CDR3 is TGTGCCACCAGTGACCAGGGGGCAGTAGAAAACGAGCACTACTTC. Translating gives CATSDQGAVENEHYF.

In this sample, this clonotype turned up many times. The V call is TRBV27, the J call TRBJ2-1; maybe TRBD2 (5 bases). The CDR3 consists of 13 residues. CDR1 MNHEY and CDR2 SMNVEV come from the germline V gene (reference sequence). V lost 3 bases and J 4 bases, leaving 7 bases between the germline ends. The CDR3 loop is CASSFGGYNEQFF. As DNA, the CDR3 is TGTGCCAGCAGTTTTGGAGGTTACAATGAGCAGTTCTTC.

This clonotype was observed at least ten times. The chain links TRBV12-3 or TRBV12-4 to TRBJ2-2; D perhaps matches TRBD2 (6 bases). Trimming took off 5 bases at V and 2 bases at J, with 12 bases between the two ends. The CDR3 spans 15 residues. CDR3 bases: TGTGCCAGCAGTCCGCCGGGACTTAACACCGGGGAGCTGTTTTTT. Translation: CASSPPGLNTGELFF.

The DNA of the CDR3 is TGTGCCAGCAGTTACCGGATTAAATTAGACAGGGATCCCTACAATGAGCAGTTCTTC. It specifies CASSYRIKLDRDPYNEQFF. The chain employs TRBV6-9 and TRBJ2-1, with TRBD1 identical over 7 bases. V shed 3 bases, J shed 2 bases, and the junction held 16 bases outside the gene matches. Germline CDR1 is MNHGY and CDR2 is SVAAGI. The CDR3 contains 19 residues.

This clonotype was found once. Sequence at one end of the junction differs from germline and may be a read error. This rearrangement joins TRBV5-1 to TRBJ2-7; D is possibly TRBD2 (6 bases). The germline V gene encodes CDR1 SGHRS and CDR2 YFSETQ. This CDR3 comprises 16 residues. The CDR3 region is CARSLEGSGRYYEQYF. DNA for the CDR3: TGCGCCAGAAGCTTGGAGGGCTCGGGCCGCTACTACGAGCAGTACTTC.

This clonotype was seen once. The chain recombines TRBV19 with TRBJ1-2; D not resolved. Germline CDR1 is LNHDA and CDR2 is SQIVND (reference sequence). Trimming removed 6 bases from V and 4 bases from J, with 18 bases in between. The CDR3 runs 15 residues. CDR3 in amino acids: CASSDGRNQGYGYTF. Written as DNA, the CDR3 is TGTGCCAGTAGCGACGGACGGAACCAAGGCTATGGCTACACCTTC.

This clonotype was counted at least ten times. V gene TRBV19 combines with J gene TRBJ1-4; D perhaps matches TRBD1 (6 bases). The CDR3 totals 14 residues. V gave up 8 bases and J gave up 7 bases, with 17 bases separating them. Germline CDR1 reads LNHDA; CDR2 reads SQIVND (reference sequence). CDR3: CASLQQGYGEKLFF. As DNA, the CDR3 is TGTGCCAGTTTACAACAGGGCTATGGTGAAAAACTGTTTTTT.

V usage is TRBV6-2 or TRBV6-3 and J usage is TRBJ1-1; D not certain. The germline gives CDR1 MNHEY, CDR2 SVGEGT. The CDR3 spans 12 residues. Trimming removed 5 bases at V and 1 base at J, with 5 bases between. The CDR3: CASSEGNTEAFF. CDR3 bases: TGTGCCAGCAGTGAGGGGAACACTGAAGCTTTCTTT.

Turning to this clonotype: A much larger clone lies a single base off, so this may be a read error. The V and J genes are TRBV7-2 and TRBJ2-2; maybe TRBD2 (5 bases). CDR3 length: 12 amino acids. The germline gives CDR1 SGHTA, CDR2 FQGNSA. In DNA, the CDR3 is TGTGCCAGCATCTTAGCGAGGGGGGAGCTGTTTTTT. Its translation is CASILARGELFF.

Details on this clonotype: An end of the junction does not agree with germline; a read error may underlie this. The J gene is TRBJ1-1, the V gene TRBV19; D may be TRBD1 (6 bases). Germline V gene data show CDR1 as LNHDA and CDR2 as SQIVND (reference sequence). The CDR3 is made up of 14 amino acids. CDR3 coding DNA: TGTGCCAGTACCCACAGCTTCGGGGACACTGAATCTTTCTTT. This codes for CASTHSFGDTESFF.

This clonotype was counted at least ten times. This sequence joins TRBV29-1 and TRBJ2-1; 15 positions match TRBD2. V trimming: 7 bases; J trimming: 10 bases; junction bases outside the gene matches: 5. The CDR3 totals 13 residues. Germline V lookup: CDR1 SQVTM, CDR2 ANQGSEA. This CDR3 is CSAGLAGGQEQFF. The CDR3 DNA is TGCAGCGCAGGACTAGCGGGAGGGCAGGAGCAGTTCTTC.

A word on this clonotype: This sequence is one base from a far larger clone and is likely a read error. This chain joins TRBV28 and TRBJ1-2, with TRBD1 matching 7 bases. CDR1 and CDR2 from the germline V gene are MDHEN and SYDVKM. The CDR3 is 15 amino acids. DNA for the CDR3: TGTGCCAGCATTTTAATCATTGGACAGGACTATGGCTACACCTTC. Residues: CASILIIGQDYGYTF.